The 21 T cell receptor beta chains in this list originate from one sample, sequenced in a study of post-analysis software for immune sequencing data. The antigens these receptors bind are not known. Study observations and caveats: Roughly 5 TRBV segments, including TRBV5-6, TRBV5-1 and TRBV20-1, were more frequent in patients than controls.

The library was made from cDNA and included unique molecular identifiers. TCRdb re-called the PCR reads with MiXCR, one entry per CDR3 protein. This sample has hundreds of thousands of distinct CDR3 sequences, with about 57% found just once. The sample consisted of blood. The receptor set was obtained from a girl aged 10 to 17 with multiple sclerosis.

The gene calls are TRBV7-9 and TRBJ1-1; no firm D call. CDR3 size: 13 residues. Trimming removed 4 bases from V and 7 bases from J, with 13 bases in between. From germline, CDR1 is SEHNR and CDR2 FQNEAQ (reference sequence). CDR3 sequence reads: CASSSLSFGEAFF. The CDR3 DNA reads TGTGCCAGCAGCTCGCTGTCCTTCGGTGAAGCTTTCTTT.

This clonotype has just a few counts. CDR3 sequence reads: CAISESVSYEQYF. Written as DNA, the CDR3 is TGTGCCATCAGTGAGTCAGTCTCCTACGAGCAGTACTTC. V gene TRBV10-3 combines with J gene TRBJ2-7; no firm D call. Trimming took 0 bases from V and 0 from J, leaving 3 bases between them. From germline, CDR1 is ENHRY and CDR2 SYGVKD. This CDR3 is built from 13 residues.

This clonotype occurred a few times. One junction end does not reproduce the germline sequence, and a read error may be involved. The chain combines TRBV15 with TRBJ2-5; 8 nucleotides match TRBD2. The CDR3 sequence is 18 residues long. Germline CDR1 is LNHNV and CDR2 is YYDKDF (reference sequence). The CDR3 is CATSRGLFGAGGAETQYF. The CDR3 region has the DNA TGTGCCACCAGCAGAGGGCTCTTCGGGGCGGGGGGCGCAGAGACCCAGTATTTC.

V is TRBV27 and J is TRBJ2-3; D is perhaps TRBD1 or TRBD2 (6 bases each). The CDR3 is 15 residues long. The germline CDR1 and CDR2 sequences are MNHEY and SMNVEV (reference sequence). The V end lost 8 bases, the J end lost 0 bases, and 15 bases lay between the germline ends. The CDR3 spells CASGLQGTSTDTQYF. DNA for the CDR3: TGTGCCAGCGGACTACAGGGTACCAGCACAGATACGCAGTATTTT.

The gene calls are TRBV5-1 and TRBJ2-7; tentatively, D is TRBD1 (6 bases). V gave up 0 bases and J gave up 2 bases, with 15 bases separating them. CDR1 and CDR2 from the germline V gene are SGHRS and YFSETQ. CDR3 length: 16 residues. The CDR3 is CASSLEVRGFAYEQYF. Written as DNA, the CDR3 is TGCGCCAGCAGCTTGGAGGTTAGGGGGTTTGCCTACGAGCAGTACTTC.

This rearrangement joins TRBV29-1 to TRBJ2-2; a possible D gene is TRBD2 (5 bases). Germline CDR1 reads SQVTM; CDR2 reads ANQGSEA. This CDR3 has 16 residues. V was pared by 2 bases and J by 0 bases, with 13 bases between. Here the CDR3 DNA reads TGCAGCGTTGAAACCGGAGGTCTCGCGAACACCGGGGAGCTGTTTTTT. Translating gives CSVETGGLANTGELFF.

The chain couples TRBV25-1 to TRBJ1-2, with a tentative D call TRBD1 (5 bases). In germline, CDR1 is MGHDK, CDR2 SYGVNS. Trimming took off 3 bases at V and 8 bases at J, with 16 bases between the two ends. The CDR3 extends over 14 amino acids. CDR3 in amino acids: CASSEGPRSSGYTF. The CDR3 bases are TGTGCCAGCAGTGAGGGACCTCGGAGTTCGGGCTACACCTTC.

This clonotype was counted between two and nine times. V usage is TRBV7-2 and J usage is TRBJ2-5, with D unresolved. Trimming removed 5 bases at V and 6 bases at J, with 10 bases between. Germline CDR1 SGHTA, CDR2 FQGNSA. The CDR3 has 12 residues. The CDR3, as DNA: TGTGCCAGCAGCCGTTCCGTGCAGACCCAGTACTTC. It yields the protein CASSRSVQTQYF.

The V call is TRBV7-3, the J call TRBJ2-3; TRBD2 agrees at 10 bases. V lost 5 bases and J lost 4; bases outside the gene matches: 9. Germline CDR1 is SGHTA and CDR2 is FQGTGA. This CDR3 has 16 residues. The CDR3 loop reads CASSILAGAPPDTQYF. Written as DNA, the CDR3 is TGTGCCAGCAGCATCCTAGCGGGAGCTCCTCCAGATACGCAGTATTTT.

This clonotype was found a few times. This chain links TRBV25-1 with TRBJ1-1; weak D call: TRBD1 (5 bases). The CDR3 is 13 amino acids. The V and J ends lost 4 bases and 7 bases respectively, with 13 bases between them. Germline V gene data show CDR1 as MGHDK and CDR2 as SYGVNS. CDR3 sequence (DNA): TGTGCCAGCAGTGCACCTCTCAGGGTTGAAGCTTTCTTT. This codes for CASSAPLRVEAFF.

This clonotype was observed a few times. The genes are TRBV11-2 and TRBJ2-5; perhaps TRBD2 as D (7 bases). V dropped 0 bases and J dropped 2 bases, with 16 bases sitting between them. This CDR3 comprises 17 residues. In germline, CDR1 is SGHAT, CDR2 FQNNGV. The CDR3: CASSLDPRGALQETQYF. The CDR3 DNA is TGTGCCAGCAGCTTAGATCCCCGGGGGGCATTACAAGAGACCCAGTACTTC.

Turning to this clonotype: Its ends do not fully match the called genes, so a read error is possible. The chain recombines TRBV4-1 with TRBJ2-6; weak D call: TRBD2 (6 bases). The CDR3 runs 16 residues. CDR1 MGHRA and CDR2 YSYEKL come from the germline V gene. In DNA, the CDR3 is TGCCCCAGCAGCCAAGATAGGAGGGCTGGGGCCAACGCCCTGACTTTC. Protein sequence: CPSSQDRRAGANALTF.

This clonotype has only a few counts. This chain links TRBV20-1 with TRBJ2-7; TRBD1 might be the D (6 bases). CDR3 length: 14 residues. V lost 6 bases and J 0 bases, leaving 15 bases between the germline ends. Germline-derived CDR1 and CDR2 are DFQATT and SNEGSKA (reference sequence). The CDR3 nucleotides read TGCAGTGCAGGGGGATTTTCAAGCTCCTACGAGCAGTACTTC. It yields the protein CSAGGFSSSYEQYF.

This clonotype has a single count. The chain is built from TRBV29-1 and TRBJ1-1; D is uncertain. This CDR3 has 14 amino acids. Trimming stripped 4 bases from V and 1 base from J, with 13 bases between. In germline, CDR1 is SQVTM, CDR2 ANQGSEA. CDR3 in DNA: TGCAGCGTTGCTTCGGGAGTCGGGAACACTGAAGCTTTCTTT. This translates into CSVASGVGNTEAFF.

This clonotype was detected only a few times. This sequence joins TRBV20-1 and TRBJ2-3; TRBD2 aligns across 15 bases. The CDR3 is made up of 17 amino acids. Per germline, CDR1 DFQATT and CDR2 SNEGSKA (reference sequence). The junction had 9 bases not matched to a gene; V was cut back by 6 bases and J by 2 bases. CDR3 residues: CSAGLAGGFRPTDTQYF. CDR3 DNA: TGCAGTGCAGGACTAGCGGGGGGGTTCCGGCCCACAGATACGCAGTATTTT.

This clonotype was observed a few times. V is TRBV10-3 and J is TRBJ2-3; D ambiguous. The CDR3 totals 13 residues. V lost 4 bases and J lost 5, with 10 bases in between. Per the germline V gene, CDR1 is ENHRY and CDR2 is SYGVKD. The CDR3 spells CAISGASLDTQYF. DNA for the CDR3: TGTGCCATCAGTGGAGCCTCTCTAGATACGCAGTATTTT.

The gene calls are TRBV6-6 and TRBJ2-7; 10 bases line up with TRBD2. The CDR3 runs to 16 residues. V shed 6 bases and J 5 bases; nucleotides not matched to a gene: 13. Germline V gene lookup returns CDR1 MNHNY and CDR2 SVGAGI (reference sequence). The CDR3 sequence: CASSPKGIAGGHEQYF. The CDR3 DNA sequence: TGTGCCAGCAGCCCAAAGGGGATAGCGGGAGGTCACGAGCAGTACTTC.

This CDR3 is CASSYRFTYEQYF. In nucleotides, the CDR3 is TGTGCCAGCAGTTACAGATTTACCTACGAGCAGTACTTC. This chain links TRBV28 with TRBJ2-7; the D is unclear. Trimming removed 4 bases from V and 2 bases from J, with 9 bases in between. The CDR3 runs 13 residues. CDR1 and CDR2 from the germline V gene are MDHEN and SYDVKM.

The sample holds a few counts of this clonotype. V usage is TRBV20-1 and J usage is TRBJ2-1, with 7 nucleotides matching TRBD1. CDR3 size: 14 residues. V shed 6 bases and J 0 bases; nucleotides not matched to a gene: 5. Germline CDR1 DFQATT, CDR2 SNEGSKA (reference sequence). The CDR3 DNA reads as TGCAGTGCAGAGGGACAGAGCTCCTACAATGAGCAGTTCTTC. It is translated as CSAEGQSSYNEQFF.

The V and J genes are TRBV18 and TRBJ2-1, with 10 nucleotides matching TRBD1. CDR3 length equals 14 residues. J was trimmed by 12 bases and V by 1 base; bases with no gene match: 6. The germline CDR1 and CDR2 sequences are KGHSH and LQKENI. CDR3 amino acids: CASSPQTGGKGQFF. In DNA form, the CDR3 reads TGTGCCAGCTCACCACAGACAGGGGGCAAAGGGCAGTTCTTC.

CDR3 DNA sequence: TGTGCCACCAAAAGACCAGGGGGCCCGCAAGAGACCCAGTACTTC. This encodes CATKRPGGPQETQYF. The genes are TRBV10-3 and TRBJ2-5; 8 nucleotides align to TRBD1. The CDR3 runs to 15 residues. With V trimmed by 10 bases and J by 2 bases, 12 bases remained unmatched. Per the germline V gene, CDR1 is ENHRY and CDR2 is SYGVKD.